Listed below are T cell receptor beta chains from one sample, sequenced in a study of blood T cell repertoires in COVID-19. The data were produced by immunoSEQ multiplex PCR, yet TCRdb's version contains in-frame clones alone and is incomplete. The sample yields around 400,000 clones, approximately 91% seen once. Sequences were obtained from PBMCs or T cells enriched from blood (not recorded which). The receptors come from a woman younger than 35 who had been exposed to COVID-19. Both conserved end residues are part of each CDR3. Each record gives: V gene, J gene, CDR3 length, clone size, D gene, CDR3 DNA, CDR3 protein. The D gene is left open where the match is weak. Size values are once, few and many counts, or a class for expanded clones, and some rows have none.

>TRBV6-4|TRBJ2-2|13|NA|TRBD2
TGTGCCTCGGGGGGGACGAACACCGGGGAGCTGTTTTTT
CASGGTNTGELFF
>TRBV7-9|TRBJ1-1|12|once|NA
TGTGCCAGCAGCCTGACAGCTTATGAAGCTTTCTTT
CASSLTAYEAFF
>TRBV4-2|TRBJ1-6|12|NA|TRBD1
TGTGCCAGCACGACAGGGACCAGGCCCCTCCACTTT
CASTTGTRPLHF
>TRBV14|TRBJ1-1|14|NA|NA
TGTGCCAGCAGCCAAGATCTTGAGGTAATTGAAGCTTTCTTT
CASSQDLEVIEAFF
>TRBV7-2|TRBJ2-7|14|NA|NA
TGTGCCAGCAGCTTAGGGACATACCTACGAGGGCAGTACTTC
CASSLGTYLRGQYF
>TRBV6-5|TRBJ2-7|11|NA|NA
TGTGCCAGCAGTTACCTCTACGAGCAGTACTTC
CASSYLYEQYF
>TRBV19|TRBJ2-2|15|NA|TRBD2
TGTGCCAGTAGTATTCCGGGAGGGTACACCGGGGAGCTGTTTTTT
CASSIPGGYTGELFF
>TRBV24-1|TRBJ1-4|15|NA|TRBD1
TGTGCCACCAGTGATGGACAGGGGGGAAGGGAAAAACTGTTTTTT
CATSDGQGGREKLFF
>TRBV25-1|TRBJ2-5|14|NA|NA
TGTGCCAGCAGTGACCCCGGGTACCAAGAGACCCAGTACTTC
CASSDPGYQETQYF
>TRBV10-3|TRBJ2-2|14|NA|NA
TGTGCCATCAGTGAGTCGGGGAGCACCGGGGAGCTGTTTTTT
CAISESGSTGELFF
>TRBV6-5|TRBJ2-1|13|NA|TRBD2
TGTGCCAGCACCCACGGGAGGTTCGATGAGCAGTTCTTC
CASTHGRFDEQFF
>TRBV18|TRBJ2-7|18|NA|TRBD2
TGTGCCAGCTCACTGACGGCCTCAGGAACTAGCGGGACCTACGAGCAGTACTTC
CASSLTASGTSGTYEQYF
>TRBV6-5|TRBJ1-5|13|NA|NA
TGTGCCAGCAGTTACCGCCAGAATCAGCCCCAGCATTTT
CASSYRQNQPQHF
>TRBV6-5|TRBJ2-7|14|once|NA
TGTGCCAGTAGTCAGCCTAGCCGTCCCTACGAGCAGTACTTC
CASSQPSRPYEQYF